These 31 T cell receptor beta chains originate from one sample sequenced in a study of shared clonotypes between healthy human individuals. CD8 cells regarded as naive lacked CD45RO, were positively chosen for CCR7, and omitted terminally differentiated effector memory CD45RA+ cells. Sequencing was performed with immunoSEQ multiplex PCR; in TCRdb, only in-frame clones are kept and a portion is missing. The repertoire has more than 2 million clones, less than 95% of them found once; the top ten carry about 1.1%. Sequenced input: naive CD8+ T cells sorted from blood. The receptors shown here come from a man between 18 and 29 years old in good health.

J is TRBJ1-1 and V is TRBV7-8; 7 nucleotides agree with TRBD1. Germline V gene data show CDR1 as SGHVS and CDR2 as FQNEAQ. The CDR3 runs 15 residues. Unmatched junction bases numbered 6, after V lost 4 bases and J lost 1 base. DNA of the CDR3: TGTGCCAGCAGCTCGAGGGACAGTGCGAACACTGAAGCTTTCTTT. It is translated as CASSSRDSANTEAFF. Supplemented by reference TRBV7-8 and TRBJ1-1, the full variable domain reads GAGVSQSPRYKVAKRGQDVALRCDPISGHVSLFWYQQALGQGPEFLTYFQNEAQLDKSGLPSDRFFAERPEGSVSTLKIQRTQQEDSAVYLCASSSRDSANTEAFFGQGTRLTVV.

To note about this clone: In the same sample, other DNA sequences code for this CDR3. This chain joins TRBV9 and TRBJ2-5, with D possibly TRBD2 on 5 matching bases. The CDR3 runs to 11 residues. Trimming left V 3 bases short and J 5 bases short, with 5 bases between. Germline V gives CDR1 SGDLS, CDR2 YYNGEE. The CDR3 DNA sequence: TGTGCCAGCAGCGGCGGGGAGACCCAGTACTTC. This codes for CASSGGETQYF.

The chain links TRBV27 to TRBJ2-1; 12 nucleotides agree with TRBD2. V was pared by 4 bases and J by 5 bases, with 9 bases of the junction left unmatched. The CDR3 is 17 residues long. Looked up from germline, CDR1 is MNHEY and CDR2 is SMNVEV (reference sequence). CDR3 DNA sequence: TGTGCCAGCAGTTCTATACCATCTAGCGGGAGGGACAATGAGCAGTTCTTC. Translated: CASSSIPSSGRDNEQFF.

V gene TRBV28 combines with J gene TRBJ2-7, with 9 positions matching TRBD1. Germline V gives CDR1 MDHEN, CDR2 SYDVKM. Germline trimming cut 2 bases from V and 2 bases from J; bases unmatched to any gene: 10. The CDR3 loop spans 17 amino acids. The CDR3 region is CASSLATGQGNPYEQYF. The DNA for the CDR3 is TGTGCCAGCAGTTTAGCCACTGGACAGGGGAATCCCTACGAGCAGTACTTC.

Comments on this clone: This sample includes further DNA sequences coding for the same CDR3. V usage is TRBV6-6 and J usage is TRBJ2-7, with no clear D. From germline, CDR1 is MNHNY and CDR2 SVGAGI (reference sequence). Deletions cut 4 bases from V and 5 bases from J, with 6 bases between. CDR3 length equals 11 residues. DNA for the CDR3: TGTGCCAGCAGTTCCAGCGACGAGCAGTACTTC. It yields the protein CASSSSDEQYF.

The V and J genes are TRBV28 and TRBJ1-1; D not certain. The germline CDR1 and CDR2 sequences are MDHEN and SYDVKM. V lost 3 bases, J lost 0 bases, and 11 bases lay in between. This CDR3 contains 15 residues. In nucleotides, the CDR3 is TGTGCCAGCAGTTTCTGGAGAGACATGAACACTGAAGCTTTCTTT. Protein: CASSFWRDMNTEAFF.

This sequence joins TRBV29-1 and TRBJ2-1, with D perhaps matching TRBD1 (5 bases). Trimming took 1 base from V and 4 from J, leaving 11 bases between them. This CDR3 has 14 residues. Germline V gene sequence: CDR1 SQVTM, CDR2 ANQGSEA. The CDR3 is CSVEGQGRYNEQFF. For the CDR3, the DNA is TGCAGCGTTGAAGGGCAGGGCCGATACAATGAGCAGTTCTTC.

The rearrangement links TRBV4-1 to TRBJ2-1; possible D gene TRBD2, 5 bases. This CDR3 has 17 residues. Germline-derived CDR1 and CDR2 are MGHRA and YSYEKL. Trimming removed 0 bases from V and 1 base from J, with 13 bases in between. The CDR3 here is CASSQDVADLSYNEQFF. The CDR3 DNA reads TGCGCCAGCAGCCAAGATGTGGCGGACTTGTCCTACAATGAGCAGTTCTTC.

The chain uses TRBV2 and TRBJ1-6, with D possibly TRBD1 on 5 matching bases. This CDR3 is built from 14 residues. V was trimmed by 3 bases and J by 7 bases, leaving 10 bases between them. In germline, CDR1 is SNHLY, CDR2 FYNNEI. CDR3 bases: TGTGCCAGCAGTGACTGGGCAGGGAATTCACCCCTCCACTTT. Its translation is CASSDWAGNSPLHF.

CDR3 sequence (DNA): TGTGCCAGCAGCTCCTCGGACGAAGATGGCTACACCTTC. This translates into CASSSSDEDGYTF. The V gene is TRBV7-8, the J gene TRBJ1-2, with D unclear. The CDR3 extends over 13 amino acids. Germline V gene sequence: CDR1 SGHVS, CDR2 FQNEAQ. V lost 4 bases and J lost 6, with 12 bases in between.

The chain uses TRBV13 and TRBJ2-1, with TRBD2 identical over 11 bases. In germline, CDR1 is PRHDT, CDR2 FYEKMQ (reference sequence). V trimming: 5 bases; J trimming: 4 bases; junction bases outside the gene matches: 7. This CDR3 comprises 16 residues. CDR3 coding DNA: TGTGCCAGCAGCGCCGAGACTAGCGGGGAGTACAATGAGCAGTTCTTC. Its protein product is CASSAETSGEYNEQFF.

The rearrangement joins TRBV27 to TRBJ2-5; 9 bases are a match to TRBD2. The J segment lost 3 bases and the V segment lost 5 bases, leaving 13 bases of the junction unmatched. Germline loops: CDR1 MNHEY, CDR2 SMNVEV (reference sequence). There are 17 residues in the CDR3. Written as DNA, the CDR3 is TGTGCCAGCAGTCCTCTTAGTCGCGGGGGGGTTAAAGAGACCCAGTACTTC. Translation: CASSPLSRGGVKETQYF.

This CDR3 is CARSWIRGFNRETQYF. CDR3 in DNA: TGTGCCAGAAGCTGGATCAGGGGTTTCAATCGCGAGACCCAGTACTTC. The rearrangement joins TRBV5-3 to TRBJ2-5; D possibly corresponds to TRBD1 (6 bases). Being an ORF, TRBV5-3 has a function that is uncertain. V was trimmed by 3 bases and J by 5 bases, leaving 20 bases between them. The CDR3 length is 16 residues.

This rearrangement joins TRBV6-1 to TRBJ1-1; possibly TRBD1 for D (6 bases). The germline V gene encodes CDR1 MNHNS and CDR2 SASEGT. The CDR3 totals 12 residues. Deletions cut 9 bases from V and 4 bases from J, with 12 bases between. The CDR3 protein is CASLQGSTEAFF. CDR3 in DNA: TGTGCCAGTTTACAGGGAAGCACTGAAGCTTTCTTT.

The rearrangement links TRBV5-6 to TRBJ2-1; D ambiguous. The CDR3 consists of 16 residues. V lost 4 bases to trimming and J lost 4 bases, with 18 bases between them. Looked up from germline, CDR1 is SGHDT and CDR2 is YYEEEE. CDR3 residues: CASSLTDRWIYNEQFF. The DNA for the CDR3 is TGTGCCAGCAGCCTTACGGACCGTTGGATATACAATGAGCAGTTCTTC.

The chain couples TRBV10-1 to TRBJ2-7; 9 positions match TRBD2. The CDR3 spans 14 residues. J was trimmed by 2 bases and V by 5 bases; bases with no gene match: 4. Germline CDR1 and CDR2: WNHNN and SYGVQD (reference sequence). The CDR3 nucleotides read TGCGCCAGCAGTAAAGCGGGGGGCACCTACGAGCAGTACTTC. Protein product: CASSKAGGTYEQYF.

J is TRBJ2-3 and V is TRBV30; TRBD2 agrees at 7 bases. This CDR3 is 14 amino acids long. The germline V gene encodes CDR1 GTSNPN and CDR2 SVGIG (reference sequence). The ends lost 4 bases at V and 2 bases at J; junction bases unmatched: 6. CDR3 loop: CAWNWDYSTDTQYF. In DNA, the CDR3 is TGTGCCTGGAACTGGGACTATTCCACAGATACGCAGTATTTT.

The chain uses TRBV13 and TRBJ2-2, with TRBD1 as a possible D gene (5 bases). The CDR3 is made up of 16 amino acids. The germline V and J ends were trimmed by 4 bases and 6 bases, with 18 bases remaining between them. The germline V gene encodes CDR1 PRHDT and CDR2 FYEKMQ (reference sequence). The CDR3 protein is CASSSLTEARAGELFF. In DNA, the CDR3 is TGTGCCAGCAGCTCCCTGACAGAAGCCAGGGCCGGGGAGCTGTTTTTT.

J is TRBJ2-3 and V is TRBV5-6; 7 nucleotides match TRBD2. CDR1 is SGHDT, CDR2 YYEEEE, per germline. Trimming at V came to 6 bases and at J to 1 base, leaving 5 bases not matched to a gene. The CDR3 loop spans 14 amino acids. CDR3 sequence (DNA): TGTGCCAGCAACGGGGGAGGGGGCACAGATACGCAGTATTTT. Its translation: CASNGGGGTDTQYF.

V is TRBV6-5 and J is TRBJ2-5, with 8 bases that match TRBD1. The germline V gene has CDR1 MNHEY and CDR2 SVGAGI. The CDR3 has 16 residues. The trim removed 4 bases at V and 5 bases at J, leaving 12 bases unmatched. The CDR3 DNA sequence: TGTGCCAGCAGTTCACCCCGGACAGGGTTGTTTGAGACCCAGTACTTC. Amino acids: CASSSPRTGLFETQYF.

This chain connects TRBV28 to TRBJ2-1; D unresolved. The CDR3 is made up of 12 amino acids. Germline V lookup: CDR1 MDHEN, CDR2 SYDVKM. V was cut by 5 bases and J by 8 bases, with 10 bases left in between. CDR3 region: CASSPPTYEQFF. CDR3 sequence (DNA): TGTGCCAGCAGTCCTCCTACGTATGAGCAGTTCTTC.

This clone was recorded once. DNA for the CDR3: TGTGCCAGCAGCCTTGACCGGGAAGGGGGGAACACTGAAGCTTTCTTT. Amino acid sequence: CASSLDREGGNTEAFF. The J gene is TRBJ1-1, the V gene TRBV5-4; a weak D match, TRBD1 (6 bases). Germline V CDR1 and CDR2: SGHNT, YYREEE (reference sequence). This CDR3 has 16 residues. Trimming took off 4 bases at V and 1 base at J, with 17 bases between the two ends.

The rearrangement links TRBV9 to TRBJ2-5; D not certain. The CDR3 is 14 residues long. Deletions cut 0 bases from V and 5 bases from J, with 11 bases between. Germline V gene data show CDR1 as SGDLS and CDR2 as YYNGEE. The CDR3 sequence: CASSVDGLGETQYF. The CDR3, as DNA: TGTGCCAGCAGCGTAGACGGTTTGGGGGAGACCCAGTACTTC.

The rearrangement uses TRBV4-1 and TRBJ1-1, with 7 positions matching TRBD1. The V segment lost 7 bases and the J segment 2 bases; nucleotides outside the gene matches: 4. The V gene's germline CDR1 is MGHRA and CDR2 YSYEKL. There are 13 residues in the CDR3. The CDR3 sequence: CASTDRVNTEAFF. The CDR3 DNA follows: TGCGCCAGCACCGACAGGGTTAACACTGAAGCTTTCTTT.

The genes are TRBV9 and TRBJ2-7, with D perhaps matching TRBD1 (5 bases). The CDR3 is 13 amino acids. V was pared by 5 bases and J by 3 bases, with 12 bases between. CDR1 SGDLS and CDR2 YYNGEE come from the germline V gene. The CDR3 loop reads CASSIGVNYEQYF. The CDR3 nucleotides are TGTGCCAGCAGTATAGGGGTCAACTACGAGCAGTACTTC.

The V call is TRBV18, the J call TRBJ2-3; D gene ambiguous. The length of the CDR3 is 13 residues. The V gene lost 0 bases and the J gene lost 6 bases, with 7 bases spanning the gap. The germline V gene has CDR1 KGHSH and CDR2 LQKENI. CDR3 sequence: CASSPPSPDTQYF. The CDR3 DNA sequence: TGTGCCAGCTCACCACCATCTCCGGATACGCAGTATTTT.

CDR3 nucleotide sequence: TGTGCCAGCAGTTACGGGCAAGGCTTAGGGGGCTACACCTTC. Its protein product is CASSYGQGLGGYTF. The chain combines TRBV6-5 with TRBJ1-2; D gene unclear. Germline V gene data show CDR1 as MNHEY and CDR2 as SVGAGI. Trimming left V 2 bases short and J 8 bases short, with 15 bases between. The CDR3 is made up of 14 amino acids.

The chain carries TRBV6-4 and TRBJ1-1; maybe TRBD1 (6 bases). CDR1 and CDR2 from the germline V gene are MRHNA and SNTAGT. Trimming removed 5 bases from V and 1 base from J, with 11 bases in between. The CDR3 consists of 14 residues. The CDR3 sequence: CASSYRAGNTEAFF. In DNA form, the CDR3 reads TGTGCCAGCAGTTACAGGGCGGGGAACACTGAAGCTTTCTTT.

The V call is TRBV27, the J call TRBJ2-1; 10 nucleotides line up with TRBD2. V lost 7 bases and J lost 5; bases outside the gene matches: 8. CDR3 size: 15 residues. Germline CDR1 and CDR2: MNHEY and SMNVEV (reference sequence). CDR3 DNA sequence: TGTGCCAGCATCCTGGCTAGCGGGGGTAACAATGAGCAGTTCTTC. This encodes CASILASGGNNEQFF.

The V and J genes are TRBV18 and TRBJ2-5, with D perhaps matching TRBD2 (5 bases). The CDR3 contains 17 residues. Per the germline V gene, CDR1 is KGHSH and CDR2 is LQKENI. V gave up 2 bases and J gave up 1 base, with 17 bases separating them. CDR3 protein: CASSPSDRTQTQETQYF. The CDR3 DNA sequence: TGTGCCAGCTCACCATCGGATAGGACTCAGACCCAAGAGACCCAGTACTTC. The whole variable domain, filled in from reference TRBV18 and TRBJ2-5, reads NAGVMQNPRHLVRRRGQEARLRCSPMKGHSHVYWYRQLPEEGLKFMVYLQKENIIDESGMPKERFSAEFPKEGPSILRIQQVVRGDSAAYFCASSPSDRTQTQETQYFGPGTRLLVL.

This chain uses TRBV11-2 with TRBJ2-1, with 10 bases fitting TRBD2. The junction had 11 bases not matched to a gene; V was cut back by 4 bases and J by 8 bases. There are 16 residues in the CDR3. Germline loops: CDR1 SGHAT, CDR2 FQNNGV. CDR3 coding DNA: TGTGCCAGCAGCTCAGTACTAGCGGGGCTCGACGATGAGCAGTTCTTC. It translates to CASSSVLAGLDDEQFF.